One sample yielded the 10 T cell receptor beta chains listed below, sequenced in a study of Tregs in tolerant kidney transplant recipients (dated by TCRdb to between 2018 and 2021). The time point label here, explained by the study, means: blood sample drawn before combined kidney and bone marrow transplant. Receptor libraries were prepared by the immunoSEQ multiplex PCR assay. TCRdb obtained this table from immuneACCESS and retained in-frame rearrangements with V and J assigned. These tables miss some clones; where compared with another copy, unresolved V genes account for less than half of the shortfall, and the remainder is unexplained. This sample gives 50,000 to 85,000 clones in total; approximately 92% of them show up just once. The top ten hold about a tenth of the sample. The sequenced sample was CD8+ T cells from blood, obtained before the transplant. These receptors originate from a human donor who received a combined kidney and bone marrow transplant.

The chain joins TRBV6-5 to TRBJ2-1; 8 nucleotides align to TRBD2. There are 15 residues in the CDR3. J was trimmed by 4 bases and V by 6 bases; bases with no gene match: 8. Germline CDR1 MNHEY, CDR2 SVGAGI. This CDR3 is CASRPGGARYNEQFF. CDR3 coding DNA: TGTGCCAGCAGGCCCGGGGGGGCGAGATACAATGAGCAGTTCTTC.

The rearrangement joins TRBV28 to TRBJ1-5; D gene uncertain. CDR1 MDHEN and CDR2 SYDVKM come from the germline V gene. The V end lost 4 bases, the J end lost 4 bases, and 11 bases lay between the germline ends. The CDR3 loop spans 14 amino acids. CDR3 coding DNA: TGTGCCAGCAGTTCTACGGGAAGGAATCAGCCCCAGCATTTT. Its protein product is CASSSTGRNQPQHF.

The chain uses TRBV6-1 and TRBJ2-1, with 10 bases lining up with TRBD2. V shed 4 bases, J shed 4 bases, and the junction held 7 bases outside the gene matches. Germline V gene data show CDR1 as MNHNS and CDR2 as SASEGT. The length of the CDR3 is 16 residues. The chain's CDR3 is CASSAETSGEYNEQFF. CDR3 nucleotide sequence: TGTGCCAGCAGTGCGGAAACTAGCGGGGAGTACAATGAGCAGTTCTTC.

This clone was detected only once. The chain uses TRBV7-8 and TRBJ2-7, with D maybe TRBD1 (5 bases). CDR1 is SGHVS, CDR2 FQNEAQ, per germline. The CDR3 is 13 residues long. V lost 5 bases to trimming and J lost 3 bases, with 11 bases between them. This CDR3 is CASSPEGVYEQYF. CDR3 DNA: TGTGCCAGCAGCCCCGAAGGGGTCTACGAGCAGTACTTC.

This clone was picked up one time. This chain links TRBV2 with TRBJ1-5; 8 bases are shared with TRBD1. Trimming took 6 bases from V and 5 from J; bases not matched to a gene: 9. Germline CDR1 SNHLY, CDR2 FYNNEI. This CDR3 is built from 15 residues. The DNA for the CDR3 is TGTGCCAGCAGCGACGGGCAGGGGGCGGATCAGCCCCAGCATTTT. This sequence encodes CASSDGQGADQPQHF.

The genes are TRBV4-1 and TRBJ2-1, with 9 bases identical to TRBD2. CDR3 size: 17 residues. J was trimmed by 4 bases and V by 8 bases; bases with no gene match: 15. Germline values: CDR1 MGHRA, CDR2 YSYEKL. CDR3 sequence: CASARDRRGGVYNEQFF. The CDR3 DNA follows: TGCGCCAGCGCCCGCGACCGGCGGGGGGGAGTTTACAATGAGCAGTTCTTC.

This clone was seen a single time. The J gene is TRBJ1-1, the V gene TRBV27, with D maybe TRBD1 (6 bases). The germline V gene encodes CDR1 MNHEY and CDR2 SMNVEV (reference sequence). The CDR3 has 14 residues. The ends were cut back, 6 bases at V and 1 base at J, with 12 bases in the middle. The CDR3 protein is CASRYGQSNTEAFF. The CDR3 coding sequence is TGTGCCAGCAGATACGGACAGTCGAACACTGAAGCTTTCTTT.

The genes are TRBV29-1 and TRBJ2-7; D is possibly TRBD2 (6 bases). The V gene lost 5 bases and the J gene lost 9 bases, with 23 bases spanning the gap. CDR3 size: 14 residues. Germline CDR1 SQVTM, CDR2 ANQGSEA. In nucleotides, the CDR3 is TGCAGCGTTCCGGGCCCCTCCCATTCAGCGGGGCAGTACTTC. It codes for CSVPGPSHSAGQYF.

The chain uses TRBV29-1 and TRBJ2-4; TRBD2 aligns across 14 bases. The CDR3 has 15 residues. Germline V gene sequence: CDR1 SQVTM, CDR2 ANQGSEA. In DNA form, the CDR3 reads TGCTCTAGGACTAGCGGGGGGCTAGCCAAAAACATTCAGTACTTC. Amino acid sequence: CSRTSGGLAKNIQYF.

The V and J genes are TRBV5-4 and TRBJ1-2; D remains unclear. This CDR3 contains 13 residues. The germline gives CDR1 SGHNT, CDR2 YYREEE (reference sequence). Trimming shortened V by 9 bases and J by 4 bases, and 16 bases separated the two germline ends. The CDR3 spells CATPLPNGYGYTF. The CDR3 DNA reads TGTGCCACCCCTCTCCCCAACGGCTATGGCTACACCTTC.